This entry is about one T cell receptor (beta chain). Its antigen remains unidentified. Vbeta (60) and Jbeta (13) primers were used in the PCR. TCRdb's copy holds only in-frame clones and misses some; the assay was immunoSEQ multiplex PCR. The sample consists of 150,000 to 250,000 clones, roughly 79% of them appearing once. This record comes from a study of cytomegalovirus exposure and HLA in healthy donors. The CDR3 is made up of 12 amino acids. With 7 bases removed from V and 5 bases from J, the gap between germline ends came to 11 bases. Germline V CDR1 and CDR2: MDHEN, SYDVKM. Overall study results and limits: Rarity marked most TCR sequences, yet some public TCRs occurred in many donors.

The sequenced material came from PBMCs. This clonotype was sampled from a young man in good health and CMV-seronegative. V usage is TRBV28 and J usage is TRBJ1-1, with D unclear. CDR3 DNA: TGTGCCAGCACTATGCTTCGAACTGAAGCTTTCTTT. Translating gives CASTMLRTEAFF.